Below are 24 T cell receptor beta chains sequenced from a single sample in a study of human T cells and chemical hapten exposure. TCRdb analysed the RACE reads with MiXCR anew, one entry per CDR3 protein. The table shows around 40,000 distinct CDR3 sequences, with approximately 11% occurring only once. The time point denotes: patch test 3, about 24 weeks after DPC sensitization. This sample's treatment: therapeutic diphenylcyclopropenone sensitization with weekly scalp DPC. Someone pulled total RNA out of unfractionated whole blood. Source: whole blood, taken in connection with sensitization to the hapten diphenylcyclopropenone (DPC). Receptors were obtained from a middle-aged woman with alopecia areata. Some clones in this sample may be carry-over from other donors' samples.

This clonotype has more than one count but fewer than ten. The chain links TRBV7-6 to TRBJ2-5; 8 bases fit TRBD1. The V and J ends lost 1 base and 6 bases, in that order; junction bases with no gene match: 4. CDR3 length: 14 residues. Per the germline V gene, CDR1 is SGHVS and CDR2 is FNYEAQ. CDR3 nucleotides: TGTGCCAGCAGCTTAGTGTCAGGGGGCAAGACCCAGTACTTC. Amino acid sequence: CASSLVSGGKTQYF.

This chain uses TRBV28 with TRBJ2-7; D gene ambiguous. With 8 bases removed from V and 2 bases from J, the gap between germline ends came to 10 bases. The length of the CDR3 is 12 residues. Germline CDR1 and CDR2: MDHEN and SYDVKM. The CDR3 nucleotides are TGTGCCAGCGCTACGGATGCCTACGAGCAGTACTTC. This sequence encodes CASATDAYEQYF.

V and J are TRBV19 and TRBJ2-7; 7 nucleotides match TRBD1. The length of the CDR3 is 15 residues. With 6 bases clipped from V and 2 bases from J, the junction kept 10 bases outside the gene matches. Germline loops: CDR1 LNHDA, CDR2 SQIVND (reference sequence). The chain's CDR3 is CASSQPGQKTYEQYF. CDR3 nucleotide sequence: TGTGCCAGTAGCCAACCGGGACAGAAGACCTACGAGCAGTACTTC. Looking up the rest from reference TRBV19 and TRBJ2-7 gives the full variable domain: DGGITQSPKYLFRKEGQNVTLSCEQNLNHDAMYWYRQDPGQGLRLIYYSQIVNDFQKGDIAEGYSVSREKKESFPLTVTSAQKNPTAFYLCASSQPGQKTYEQYFGPGTRLTVT.

V and J are TRBV28 and TRBJ1-2; 8 bases are a match to TRBD1. The CDR3 runs to 13 residues. The V segment lost 7 bases and the J segment 3 bases; nucleotides outside the gene matches: 4. Germline CDR1 MDHEN, CDR2 SYDVKM. CDR3 in amino acids: CASIPGGYYGYTF. The CDR3 bases are TGTGCCAGCATTCCAGGGGGCTACTATGGCTACACCTTC.

The CDR3 sequence is CASRAYLRGNEQYF. The CDR3 DNA sequence: TGTGCCAGTAGAGCTTACTTGCGCGGGAACGAGCAGTACTTC. The chain uses TRBV19 and TRBJ2-7; possibly TRBD2 for D (6 bases). The CDR3 has 14 residues. Germline-derived CDR1 and CDR2 are LNHDA and SQIVND (reference sequence). V was shortened by 6 bases and J by 5 bases, with 17 bases between the two germline ends. Full variable domain (rest looked up from reference TRBV19 and TRBJ2-7): DGGITQSPKYLFRKEGQNVTLSCEQNLNHDAMYWYRQDPGQGLRLIYYSQIVNDFQKGDIAEGYSVSREKKESFPLTVTSAQKNPTAFYLCASRAYLRGNEQYFGPGTRLTVT.

The sample holds a few counts of this clonotype. Its ends do not fully match the called genes, so a read error is possible. The CDR3 reads CVSSPTWQDTQYF. The CDR3 nucleotides read TGTGTCAGCTCACCCACGTGGCAGGATACGCAGTATTTT. V gene TRBV18 combines with J gene TRBJ2-3, with D hard to call. Germline values: CDR1 KGHSH, CDR2 LQKENI. This CDR3 has 13 amino acids. Variable domain in full (rest from reference TRBV18 and TRBJ2-3): NAGVMQNPRHLVRRRGQEARLRCSPMKGHSHVYWYRQLPEEGLKFMVYLQKENIIDESGMPKERFSAEFPKEGPSILRIQQVVRGDSAAYFCVSSPTWQDTQYFGPGTRLTVL.

The table lists this clonotype with many counts. The rearrangement uses TRBV28 and TRBJ1-1; D is undetermined. The CDR3 has 13 amino acids. Germline CDR1 is MDHEN and CDR2 is SYDVKM. Trimming took off 7 bases at V and 6 bases at J, with 15 bases between the two ends. CDR3 protein: CASIGTVPPEAFF. CDR3 nucleotides: TGTGCCAGCATCGGTACCGTCCCCCCTGAAGCTTTCTTT. Variable domain in full (rest from reference TRBV28 and TRBJ1-1): DVKVTQSSRYLVKRTGEKVFLECVQDMDHENMFWYRQDPGLGLRLIYFSYDVKMKEKGDIPEGYSVSREKKERFSLILESASTNQTSMYLCASIGTVPPEAFFGQGTRLTVV.

This clonotype has a handful of counts. The rearrangement links TRBV2 to TRBJ2-3; TRBD2 might be the D (5 bases). Trimming removed 7 bases at V and 2 bases at J, with 13 bases between. CDR3 length: 14 amino acids. The V gene's germline CDR1 is SNHLY and CDR2 FYNNEI. The CDR3 DNA sequence: TGTGCCAGCAAAGGGCGGGCCTCCACAGATACGCAGTATTTT. Amino acid sequence: CASKGRASTDTQYF.

The rearrangement links TRBV7-8 to TRBJ2-2; D might be TRBD2 (5 bases). The CDR3 has 16 amino acids. The V gene's germline CDR1 is SGHVS and CDR2 FQNEAQ. Trimming left V 4 bases short and J 0 bases short, with 12 bases between. The CDR3 loop reads CASSSADYPNTGELFF. The CDR3 nucleotides are TGTGCCAGCAGCTCCGCTGACTACCCGAACACCGGGGAGCTGTTTTTT.

This clonotype was seen at least ten times. The CDR3 reads CSVEFGRANEQFF. The CDR3 DNA sequence: TGCAGCGTTGAGTTCGGGAGGGCCAATGAGCAGTTCTTC. This chain links TRBV29-1 with TRBJ2-1, with TRBD2 matching 8 bases. V dropped 3 bases and J dropped 6; count of bases not matched to a gene: 4. Germline lookup yields CDR1 SQVTM and CDR2 ANQGSEA. CDR3 length: 13 residues.

The chain carries TRBV11-3 and TRBJ1-6; D might be TRBD1 (5 bases). CDR3 length equals 13 residues. Trimming removed 1 base from V and 7 bases from J, with 5 bases in between. Per the germline V gene, CDR1 is SGHNT and CDR2 is YENEEA. The CDR3 sequence is CASSLGGNSPLHF. The DNA for the CDR3 is TGTGCCAGCAGCTTAGGGGGCAATTCACCCCTCCACTTT.

The chain links TRBV5-1 to TRBJ2-3; a possible D gene is TRBD1 (6 bases). Trimming cost V 0 bases and J 4 bases, with 12 bases left between them. CDR1 is SGHRS and CDR2 is YFSETQ in the germline V gene. The CDR3 runs to 15 residues. The CDR3 bases are TGCGCCAGCAGCTTGGTTGGCAGGGGTCCAGATACGCAGTATTTT. Translating it yields CASSLVGRGPDTQYF.

Worth noting for this clonotype: Sequence at one end of the junction differs from germline and may be a read error. The rearrangement uses TRBV6-6 and TRBJ2-3; D possibly matches TRBD1 or TRBD2 (5 bases each). The CDR3 is 15 residues long. Per the germline V gene, CDR1 is MNHNY and CDR2 is SVGAGI (reference sequence). The CDR3 spells CASSKGDASTDTLYF. As DNA, the CDR3 is TGTGCCAGCAGTAAAGGGGACGCGAGCACAGATACGCTGTATTTT.

This chain uses TRBV3-1 with TRBJ2-3; 8 bases map to TRBD2. The CDR3 is made up of 15 amino acids. J gave up 4 bases and V 1 base, and 4 bases lay outside the gene matches. Germline V CDR1 and CDR2: LGHDT, YNNKEL (reference sequence). The CDR3 nucleotides read TGTGCCAGCAGCCAAGTAAGCGGGGGCCCAGATACGCAGTATTTT. The encoded protein is CASSQVSGGPDTQYF.

This chain links TRBV2 with TRBJ2-5, with 8 bases fitting TRBD1. V was pared by 7 bases and J by 5 bases, with 9 bases of the junction left unmatched. The CDR3 is 14 residues long. The germline gives CDR1 SNHLY, CDR2 FYNNEI. Here the CDR3 reads CASTRAGGRETQYF. The CDR3 nucleotides read TGTGCCAGCACCCGGGCAGGGGGCCGGGAGACCCAGTACTTC. The whole variable domain, filled in from reference TRBV2 and TRBJ2-5, reads EPEVTQTPSHQVTQMGQEVILRCVPISNHLYFYWYRQILGQKVEFLVSFYNNEISEKSEIFDDQFSVERPDGSNFTLKIRSTKLEDSAMYFCASTRAGGRETQYFGPGTRLLVL.

Many counts were recorded for this clonotype. The gene calls are TRBV20-1 and TRBJ2-5; possible D gene TRBD2, 5 bases. The germline V and J ends were trimmed by 6 bases and 4 bases, with 18 bases remaining between them. Looked up from germline, CDR1 is DFQATT and CDR2 is SNEGSKA (reference sequence). The CDR3 runs to 14 residues. This chain's CDR3 is CSALEGGRLETQYF. The CDR3 nucleotides are TGCAGTGCCCTAGAGGGCGGGCGGTTAGAGACCCAGTACTTC.

This clonotype turned up a few times. This chain uses TRBV4-3 with TRBJ2-3; weak D call: TRBD2 (5 bases). This CDR3 is built from 17 residues. The germline CDR1 and CDR2 sequences are LGHNA and YSLEER. Between the trimmed V and J ends, which lost 0 bases and 0 bases, there was a span of 13 bases. DNA for the CDR3: TGCGCCAGCAGCCAAGACCCCGCCCTAGCTAGCACAGATACGCAGTATTTT. This encodes CASSQDPALASTDTQYF.

This clonotype has only a few counts. The chain has TRBV27 and TRBJ2-7; 8 bases are a match to TRBD1. Germline assignment: CDR1 MNHEY and CDR2 SMNVEV (reference sequence). CDR3 length: 13 amino acids. The V gene end was trimmed by 5 bases and the J gene end by 4 bases; junction bases not matched to a gene: 4. The CDR3 bases are TGTGCCAGCAGTATTAGGACAGGGTACGAGCAGTACTTC. This translates into CASSIRTGYEQYF.

This clonotype was counted between two and nine times. The V call is TRBV29-1, the J call TRBJ2-5; TRBD1 is a possible D gene (6 bases). The CDR3 has 13 amino acids. With 4 bases removed from V and 5 bases from J, the gap between germline ends came to 14 bases. Looked up from germline, CDR1 is SQVTM and CDR2 is ANQGSEA. The CDR3 loop is CSVVGALGETQYF. CDR3 nucleotides: TGCAGCGTTGTGGGGGCCCTCGGGGAGACCCAGTACTTC.

The rearrangement links TRBV29-1 to TRBJ2-5; tentatively, D is TRBD2 (6 bases). V shed 0 bases and J shed 5 bases, with 16 bases lying between them. The germline V gene encodes CDR1 SQVTM and CDR2 ANQGSEA. This CDR3 is 15 amino acids long. In nucleotides, the CDR3 is TGCAGCGTTGAAGATGCTGGGGGGATTACGGAGACCCAGTACTTC. Translated: CSVEDAGGITETQYF.

This clonotype was seen repeatedly, ten times or more. In DNA, the CDR3 is TGCGCCAGCAGCAATCACGGGTCCTCGAACACTGAAGCTTTCTTT. Amino acids: CASSNHGSSNTEAFF. The chain links TRBV5-1 to TRBJ1-1; D ambiguous. Between the trimmed V and J ends, which lost 4 bases and 1 base, there was a span of 14 bases. Germline V gene sequence: CDR1 SGHRS, CDR2 YFSETQ. CDR3 length equals 15 residues.

This clonotype has at least ten counts. The CDR3 DNA reads as TGTGCCAGCACCCTTTATAGCAATCAGCCCCAGCATTTT. Translating gives CASTLYSNQPQHF. The rearrangement uses TRBV28 and TRBJ1-5, with D unresolved. Trimming stripped 7 bases from V and 0 bases from J, with 7 bases between. The CDR3 consists of 13 residues. Germline-derived CDR1 and CDR2 are MDHEN and SYDVKM.

The chain is built from TRBV9 and TRBJ2-2; D is undetermined. CDR3 length: 14 residues. The germline gives CDR1 SGDLS, CDR2 YYNGEE. Trimming pared 6 bases from V and 2 bases from J, leaving 11 bases between. In DNA form, the CDR3 reads TGTGCCAGCACCGTTAACTTTAACACCGGGGAGCTGTTTTTT. Translation gives CASTVNFNTGELFF.

The chain carries TRBV2 and TRBJ2-1; D uncertain. Germline V CDR1 and CDR2: SNHLY, FYNNEI. The CDR3 sequence is 12 residues long. The ends were cut back, 3 bases at V and 2 bases at J, with 2 bases in the middle. CDR3 sequence reads: CASSETYNEQFF. The CDR3 DNA reads TGTGCCAGCAGTGAGACCTACAATGAGCAGTTCTTC.